The TCR beta chain under discussion was sequenced for a study of breast tumors, draining lymph nodes, adjacent tissues. TCRdb reanalysed the multiplex PCR reads using MiXCR and keeps one entry per CDR3 protein. The sample holds around 17,000 distinct CDR3 sequences; about 45% are singletons and the top ten take 13%. Trimming removed 4 bases from V and 5 bases from J, with 10 bases in between. The CDR3 is made up of 13 amino acids. Germline assignment: CDR1 SGHRS and CDR2 YFSETQ. There are many counts of this clonotype. What it binds is not known. Findings and limits, study-wide: Tumor T cell lymph node origin was a supported hypothesis, not proven. Luminal-like breast cancer showed significantly higher tumor–nontumor repertoire similarity than basal-like.

Sequencing used tumor-adjacent breast tissue. This TCR came from a female donor with breast cancer. Some clones in this sample may be carry-over from other donors' samples. This sequence joins TRBV5-1 and TRBJ2-1, with D unresolved. This CDR3 reads CASSGSGNNEQFF. The CDR3 bases are TGCGCCAGCAGCGGGTCTGGGAACAATGAGCAGTTCTTC.